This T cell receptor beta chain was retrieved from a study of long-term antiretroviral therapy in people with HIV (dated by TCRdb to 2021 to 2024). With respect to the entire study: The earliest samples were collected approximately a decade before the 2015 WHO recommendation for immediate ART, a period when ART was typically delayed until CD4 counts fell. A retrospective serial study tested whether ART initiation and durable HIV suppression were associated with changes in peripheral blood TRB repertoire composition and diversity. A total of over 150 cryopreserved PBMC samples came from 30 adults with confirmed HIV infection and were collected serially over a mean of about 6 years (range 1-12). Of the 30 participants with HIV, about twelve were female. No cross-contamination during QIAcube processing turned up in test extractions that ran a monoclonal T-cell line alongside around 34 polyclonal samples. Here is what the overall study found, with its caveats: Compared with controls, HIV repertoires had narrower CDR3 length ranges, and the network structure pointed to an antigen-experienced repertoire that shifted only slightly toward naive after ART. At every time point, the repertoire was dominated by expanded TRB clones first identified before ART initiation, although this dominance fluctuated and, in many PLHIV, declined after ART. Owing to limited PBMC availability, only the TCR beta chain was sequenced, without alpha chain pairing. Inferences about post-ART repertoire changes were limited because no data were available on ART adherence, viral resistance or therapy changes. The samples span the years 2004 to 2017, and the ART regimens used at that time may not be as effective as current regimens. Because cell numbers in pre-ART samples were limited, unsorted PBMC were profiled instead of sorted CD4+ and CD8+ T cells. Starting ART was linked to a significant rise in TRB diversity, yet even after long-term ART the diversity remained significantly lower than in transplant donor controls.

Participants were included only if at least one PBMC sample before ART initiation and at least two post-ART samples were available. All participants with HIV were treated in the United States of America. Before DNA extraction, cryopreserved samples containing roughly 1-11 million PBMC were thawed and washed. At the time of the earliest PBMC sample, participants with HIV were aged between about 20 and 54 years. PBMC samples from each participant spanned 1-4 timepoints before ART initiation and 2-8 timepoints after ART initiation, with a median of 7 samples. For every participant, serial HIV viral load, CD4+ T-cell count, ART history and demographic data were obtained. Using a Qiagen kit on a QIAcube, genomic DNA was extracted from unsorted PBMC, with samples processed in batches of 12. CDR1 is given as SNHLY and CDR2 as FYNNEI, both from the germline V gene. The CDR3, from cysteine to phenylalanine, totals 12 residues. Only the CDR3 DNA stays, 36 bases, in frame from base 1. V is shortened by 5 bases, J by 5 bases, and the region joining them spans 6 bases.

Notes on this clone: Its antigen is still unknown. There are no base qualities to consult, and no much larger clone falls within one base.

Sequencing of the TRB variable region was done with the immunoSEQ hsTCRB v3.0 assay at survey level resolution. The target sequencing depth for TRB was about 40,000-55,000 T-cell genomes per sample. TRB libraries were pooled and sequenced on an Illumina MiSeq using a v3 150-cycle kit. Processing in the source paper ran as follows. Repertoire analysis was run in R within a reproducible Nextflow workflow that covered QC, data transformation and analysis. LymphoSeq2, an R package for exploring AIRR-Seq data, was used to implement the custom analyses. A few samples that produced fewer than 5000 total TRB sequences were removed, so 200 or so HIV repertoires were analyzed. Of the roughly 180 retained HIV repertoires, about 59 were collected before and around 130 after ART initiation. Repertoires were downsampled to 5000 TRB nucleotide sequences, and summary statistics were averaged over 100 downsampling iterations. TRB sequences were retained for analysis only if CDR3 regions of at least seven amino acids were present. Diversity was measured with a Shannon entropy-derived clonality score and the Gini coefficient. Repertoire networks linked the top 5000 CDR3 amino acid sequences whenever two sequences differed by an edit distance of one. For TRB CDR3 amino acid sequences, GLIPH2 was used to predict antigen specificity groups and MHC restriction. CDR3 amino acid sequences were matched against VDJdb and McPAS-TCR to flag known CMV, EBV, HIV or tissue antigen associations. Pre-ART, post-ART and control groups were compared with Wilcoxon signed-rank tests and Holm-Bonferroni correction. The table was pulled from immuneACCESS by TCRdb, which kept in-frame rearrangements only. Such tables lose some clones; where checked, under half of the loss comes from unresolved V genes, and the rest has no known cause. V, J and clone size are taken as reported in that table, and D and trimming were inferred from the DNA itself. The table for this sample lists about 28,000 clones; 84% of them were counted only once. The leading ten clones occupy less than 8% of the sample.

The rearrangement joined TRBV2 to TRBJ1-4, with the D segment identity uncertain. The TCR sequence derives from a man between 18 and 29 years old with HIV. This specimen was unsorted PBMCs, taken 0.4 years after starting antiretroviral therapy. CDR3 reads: CASSSANEKLFF. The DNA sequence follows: TGTGCCAGCAGTTCAGCGAATGAAAAACTGTTTTTT.